The next 10 T cell receptor beta chains were all read from a single sample in a study of Graves' ophthalmopathy and Graves' hyperthyroidism. The TCR beta CDR3 regions underwent amplification from RNA transcripts. The first round was an RT-PCR with HTBI primers, and the second round was a multiplex PCR. TCRdb called the multiplex PCR reads again in MiXCR, with one record for every CDR3 protein. Of hundreds of thousands of distinct CDR3 sequences in the sample, about 46% are singletons; the top ten hold 40% to 55%. Sequences were obtained from peripheral blood. The receptors derive from an adult man with Graves' ophthalmopathy.

This clonotype was found many times. The rearrangement links TRBV7-9 to TRBJ2-6; D gene uncertain. Germline V gives CDR1 SEHNR, CDR2 FQNEAQ (reference sequence). The CDR3 contains 15 residues. Between the trimmed V and J ends, which lost 6 bases and 0 bases, there was a span of 9 bases. CDR3 residues: CASSARGSGANVLTF. CDR3 nucleotides: TGTGCCAGCAGTGCCCGCGGCTCTGGGGCCAACGTCCTGACTTTC. Full variable domain (missing parts from reference TRBV7-9 and TRBJ2-6): DTGVSQNPRHKITKRGQNVTFRCDPISEHNRLYWYRQTLGQGPEFLTYFQNEAQLEKSRLLSDRFSAERPKGSFSTLEIQRTEQGDSAMYLCASSARGSGANVLTFGAGSRLTVL.

Comments on this clonotype: One junction end disagrees with the germline gene, perhaps due to a read error. The rearrangement links TRBV10-3 to TRBJ1-1, with TRBD1 matching 9 bases. The germline CDR1 and CDR2 sequences are ENHRY and SYGVKD. This CDR3 contains 13 residues. The CDR3 DNA reads TGTGCCAGCAGTCCACAGGGGGCTGGCGAAGCTTTCTTT. It codes for CASSPQGAGEAFF.

There are a few counts of this clonotype. V usage is TRBV9 and J usage is TRBJ2-2; 10 bases match TRBD1. Germline V gives CDR1 SGDLS, CDR2 YYNGEE. V gave up 5 bases and J gave up 5 bases; unmatched junction bases: 6. The CDR3 has 15 amino acids. The CDR3 sequence: CASSPDRGRTGELFF. The CDR3 coding sequence is TGTGCCAGCAGTCCCGACAGGGGGCGGACCGGGGAGCTGTTTTTT.

This clonotype was recorded a few times. The chain joins TRBV19 to TRBJ2-7; TRBD1 might be the D (5 bases). CDR1 and CDR2 from the germline V gene are LNHDA and SQIVND (reference sequence). The CDR3 sequence is 13 residues long. Trimming took 2 bases from V and 5 from J, leaving 10 bases between them. CDR3 in amino acids: CASSINRKNEQYF. The CDR3 DNA reads TGTGCCAGTAGTATAAACAGGAAGAACGAGCAGTACTTC.

This clonotype was picked up a small number of times. The chain carries TRBV2 and TRBJ1-1, with 8 bases that match TRBD1. Germline trimming cut 4 bases from V and 7 bases from J; bases unmatched to any gene: 5. The CDR3 consists of 13 residues. Germline CDR1 reads SNHLY; CDR2 reads FYNNEI. CDR3 bases: TGTGCCAGCAGTGGGACAGGGTTCGTTGAAGCTTTCTTT. Amino acid sequence: CASSGTGFVEAFF.

The chain uses TRBV24-1 and TRBJ2-6, with 11 bases identical to TRBD2. Trimming at V came to 3 bases and at J to 15 bases, leaving 0 bases not matched to a gene. CDR1 is KGHDR and CDR2 is SFDVKD in the germline V gene. The CDR3 runs 12 residues. CDR3 amino acids: CATSDGTSGLTF. The CDR3 DNA follows: TGTGCCACCAGTGATGGGACTAGCGGCCTGACTTTC.

This chain connects TRBV5-1 to TRBJ2-7, with 9 bases that match TRBD1. There are 14 residues in the CDR3. From germline, CDR1 is SGHRS and CDR2 YFSETQ. Trimming at V came to 4 bases and at J to 4 bases, leaving 6 bases not matched to a gene. The CDR3 DNA reads TGCGCCAGCAGCGATCACAGGGGGCTATACGAGCAGTACTTC. It is translated as CASSDHRGLYEQYF. Based on the CDR3 plus reference TRBV5-1 and TRBJ2-7, the full variable domain is KAGVTQTPRYLIKTRGQQVTLSCSPISGHRSVSWYQQTPGQGLQFLFEYFSETQRNKGNFPGRFSGRQFSNSRSEMNVSTLELGDSALYLCASSDHRGLYEQYFGPGTRLTVT.

The rearrangement uses TRBV5-5 and TRBJ2-7, with TRBD1 matching 11 bases. Germline V gene lookup returns CDR1 SGHKS and CDR2 YYEKEE (reference sequence). The CDR3 contains 11 residues. The CDR3 protein is CPGTGGYEQYF. CDR3 DNA sequence: TGTCCCGGGACAGGGGGCTACGAGCAGTACTTC. The full variable domain, with the rest looked up from reference TRBV5-5 and TRBJ2-7, is DAGVTQSPTHLIKTRGQQVTLRCSPISGHKSVSWYQQVLGQGPQFIFQYYEKEERGRGNFPDRFSARQFPNYSSELNVNALLLGDSALYLCPGTGGYEQYFGPGTRLTVT.

This chain connects TRBV5-4 to TRBJ2-7; weak D call: TRBD1 (5 bases). The V gene lost 4 bases and the J gene lost 4 bases, with 15 bases spanning the gap. CDR1 is SGHNT, CDR2 YYREEE, per germline (reference sequence). The CDR3 runs 14 residues. The CDR3 DNA reads as TGTGCCAGCAGCCTGCCAGGGCAGAATTACGAGCAGTACTTC. This sequence encodes CASSLPGQNYEQYF.

This clonotype appeared a few times. One end of the junction does not line up with germline, which may come from a read error. The rearrangement links TRBV2 to TRBJ2-2, with 9 bases identical to TRBD1. This CDR3 has 15 amino acids. Germline V gives CDR1 SNHLY, CDR2 FYNNEI. Here the CDR3 reads CASIIGQGFTGELFF. The CDR3 nucleotides are TGTGCCAGCATTATTGGACAGGGGTTCACCGGGGAGTTGTTTTTT.